The 7 T cell receptor beta chains listed next were all sequenced from one sample in a study of kidney transplant recipient with SARS-CoV-2 infection. One entry per CDR3 protein, called by TCRdb with MiXCR from the reads. The sample yields 200,000 to 250,000 distinct CDR3 sequences, about 28% seen once. The sample was a blood sample, taken at baseline and around day 110 from a kidney transplant recipient. These receptors came from a male patient aged 30 to 39 who had COVID-19 and was a kidney transplant recipient. Some T cells may possibly be graft donor cells.

This clonotype was seen repeatedly, ten times or more. This chain uses TRBV27 with TRBJ1-5, with D tentatively TRBD1 (5 bases). The CDR3 runs to 14 residues. Trimming took 4 bases from V and 4 from J, leaving 11 bases between them. Germline V gene sequence: CDR1 MNHEY, CDR2 SMNVEV (reference sequence). This CDR3 reads CASSSPGGNQPQHF. CDR3 sequence (DNA): TGTGCCAGCAGTTCACCCGGGGGAAATCAGCCCCAGCATTTT.

This rearrangement joins TRBV3-1 to TRBJ1-4; D might be TRBD1 (6 bases). CDR1 and CDR2 (germline): LGHDT, YNNKEL (reference sequence). The CDR3 length is 15 residues. V dropped 3 bases and J dropped 6 bases, with 14 bases sitting between them. The CDR3 coding sequence is TGTGCCAGCAGCCAGGAGGCGGGGGCAGATGAAAAACTGTTTTTT. Amino acid sequence: CASSQEAGADEKLFF.

This clonotype showed up just a few times. No conserved phenylalanine or tryptophan ends this CDR3, so it is likely a read error. The DNA is left out, because the CDR3 cannot be placed on it with certainty; the CDR3 is given as TCRdb lists it. The chain uses TRBV12-3 or TRBV12-4 and TRBJ2-1; TRBD2 is the table's D call and was not checked against the DNA. The CDR3 sequence runs 12 residues, both termini included. The CDR3 reads CASSMSGRAFSV.

With respect to this clonotype: A much larger clone is a single base away; this may be a read error. This sequence joins TRBV10-1 and TRBJ1-2, with D uncertain. This CDR3 spans 17 amino acids. V lost 7 bases and J lost 4, with 25 bases in between. CDR1 is WNHNN and CDR2 is SYGVQD in the germline V gene (reference sequence). Written as DNA, the CDR3 is TGCGCCAGCAATACCAGCGCAAGATCGCGAAAGACCTATGGCTACACCTTC. As protein: CASNTSARSRKTYGYTF.

To note about this clonotype: This may stem from a read error, because a much larger clone lies one nucleotide away. The rearrangement joins TRBV6-2 or TRBV6-3 to TRBJ2-7; 9 nucleotides align to TRBD2. CDR3 size: 15 residues. Germline-derived CDR1 and CDR2 are MNHEY and SVGEGT. The CDR3: CASSSLAGLSYERYF. The CDR3, as DNA: TGTGCCAGCAGTTCCCTAGCGGGGCTCTCCTACGAGCGGTACTTC.

This clonotype was found many times. CDR3 sequence: CASSVLRECRKTYGYTF. In DNA, the CDR3 is TGTGCCAGCAGTGTATTAAGGGAATGTAGAAAGACCTATGGCTACACCTTC. The chain carries TRBV6-1 and TRBJ1-2; D unresolved. Germline CDR1 reads MNHNS; CDR2 reads SASEGT. The CDR3 spans 17 residues. With 4 bases removed from V and 4 bases from J, the gap between germline ends came to 22 bases.

In its sample, this clonotype was seen many times. The genes are TRBV12-2 and TRBJ1-2. TRBV12-2 is labeled a pseudogene. The CDR3 has 17 amino acids. The DNA for the CDR3 is TGTGCAAGTCGCCTGCACGTGACTCCACGAAAGACCTATGGCTACACCTTC. Amino acids: CASRLHVTPRKTYGYTF.